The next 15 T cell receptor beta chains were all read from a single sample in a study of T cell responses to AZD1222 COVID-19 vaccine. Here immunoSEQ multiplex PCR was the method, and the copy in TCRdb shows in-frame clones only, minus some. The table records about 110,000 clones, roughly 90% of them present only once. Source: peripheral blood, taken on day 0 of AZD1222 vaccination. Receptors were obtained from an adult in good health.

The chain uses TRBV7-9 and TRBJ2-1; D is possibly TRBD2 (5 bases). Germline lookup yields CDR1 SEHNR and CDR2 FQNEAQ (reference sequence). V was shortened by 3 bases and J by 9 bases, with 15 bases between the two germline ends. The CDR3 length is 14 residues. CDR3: CASSFIVAGGEQFF. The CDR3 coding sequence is TGTGCCAGCAGCTTTATCGTTGCGGGCGGTGAGCAGTTCTTC.

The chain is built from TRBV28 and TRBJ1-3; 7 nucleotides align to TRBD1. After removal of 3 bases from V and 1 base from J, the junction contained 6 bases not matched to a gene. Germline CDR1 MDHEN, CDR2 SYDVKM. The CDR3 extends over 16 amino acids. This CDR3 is CASSLGGQISGNTIYF. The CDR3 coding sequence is TGTGCCAGCAGTTTGGGGGGACAGATATCTGGAAACACCATATATTTT.

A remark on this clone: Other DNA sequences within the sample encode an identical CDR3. This CDR3 reads CASSPSTDTQYF. In DNA form, the CDR3 reads TGTGCCAGCAGCCCAAGCACAGATACGCAGTATTTT. The chain couples TRBV7-9 to TRBJ2-3; no reliable D call. This CDR3 has 12 residues. CDR1 is SEHNR, CDR2 FQNEAQ, per germline (reference sequence). Trimming removed 5 bases from V and 0 bases from J, with 3 bases in between.

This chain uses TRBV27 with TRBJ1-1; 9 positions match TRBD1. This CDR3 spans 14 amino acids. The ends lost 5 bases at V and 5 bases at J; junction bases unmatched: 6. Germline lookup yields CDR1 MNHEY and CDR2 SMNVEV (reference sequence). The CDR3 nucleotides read TGTGCCAGCAGTCTGAGACAGGGGGGAACTGAAGCTTTCTTT. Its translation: CASSLRQGGTEAFF.

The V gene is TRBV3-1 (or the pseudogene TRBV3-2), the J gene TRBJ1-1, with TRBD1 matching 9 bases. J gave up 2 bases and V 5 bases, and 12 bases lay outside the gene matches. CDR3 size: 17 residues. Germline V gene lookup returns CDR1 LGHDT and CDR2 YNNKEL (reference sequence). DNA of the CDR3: TGTGCCAGCAGCGTGACAGGGGGTGGCATATCCAACACTGAAGCTTTCTTT. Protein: CASSVTGGGISNTEAFF.

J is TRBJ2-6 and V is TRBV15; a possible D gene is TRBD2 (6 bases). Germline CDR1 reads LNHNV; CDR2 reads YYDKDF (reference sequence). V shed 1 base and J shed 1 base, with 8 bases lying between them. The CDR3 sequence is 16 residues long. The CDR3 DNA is TGTGCCACCAGCAGAGGTGGAGGGTCTGGGGCCAACGTCCTGACTTTC. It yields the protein CATSRGGGSGANVLTF.

CDR3 DNA: TGTGCCAGCAGTTACTCCGAAGCTAACTATGGCTACACCTTC. This sequence encodes CASSYSEANYGYTF. The chain employs TRBV6-2 or TRBV6-3 and TRBJ1-2; no firm D call. V was shortened by 0 bases and J by 0 bases, with 5 bases between the two germline ends. The CDR3 consists of 14 residues. Germline CDR1 reads MNHEY; CDR2 reads SVGEGT.

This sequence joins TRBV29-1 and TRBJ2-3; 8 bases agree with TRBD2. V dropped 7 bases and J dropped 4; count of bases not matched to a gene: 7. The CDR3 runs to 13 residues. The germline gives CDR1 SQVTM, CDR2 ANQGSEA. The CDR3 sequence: CSGDRAGADTQYF. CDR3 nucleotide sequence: TGCAGCGGGGATAGAGCGGGAGCAGATACGCAGTATTTT.

CDR3 sequence reads: CASSLGQGADYGYTF. The CDR3 nucleotides read TGTGCCAGCAGCTTAGGCCAGGGGGCCGACTATGGCTACACCTTC. V gene TRBV7-8 combines with J gene TRBJ1-2; 8 bases are a match to TRBD1. Trimming took 1 base from V and 3 from J; bases not matched to a gene: 4. Germline CDR1 is SGHVS and CDR2 is FQNEAQ. This CDR3 spans 15 amino acids.

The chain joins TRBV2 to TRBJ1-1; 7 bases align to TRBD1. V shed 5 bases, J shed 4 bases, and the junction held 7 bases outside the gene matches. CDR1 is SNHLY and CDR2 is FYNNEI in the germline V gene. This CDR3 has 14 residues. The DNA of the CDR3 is TGTGCCAGCAGTAGAGGAGGGGGCGTCACTGAAGCTTTCTTT. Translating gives CASSRGGGVTEAFF.

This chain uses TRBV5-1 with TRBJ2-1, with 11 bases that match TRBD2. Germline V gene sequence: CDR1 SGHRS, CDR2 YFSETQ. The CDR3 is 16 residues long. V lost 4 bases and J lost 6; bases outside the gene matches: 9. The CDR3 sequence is CASSPGLAVMGNEQFF. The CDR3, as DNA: TGCGCCAGCAGCCCGGGACTAGCGGTTATGGGCAATGAGCAGTTCTTC. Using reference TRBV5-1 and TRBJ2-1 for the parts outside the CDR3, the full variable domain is KAGVTQTPRYLIKTRGQQVTLSCSPISGHRSVSWYQQTPGQGLQFLFEYFSETQRNKGNFPGRFSGRQFSNSRSEMNVSTLELGDSALYLCASSPGLAVMGNEQFFGPGTRLTVL.

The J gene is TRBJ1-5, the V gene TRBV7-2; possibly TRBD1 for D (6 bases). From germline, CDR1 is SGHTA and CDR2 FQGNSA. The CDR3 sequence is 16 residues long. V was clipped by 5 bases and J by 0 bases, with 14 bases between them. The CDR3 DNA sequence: TGTGCCAGCAGCCTAAAAGCAGGGGATAGCAATCAGCCCCAGCATTTT. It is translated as CASSLKAGDSNQPQHF.

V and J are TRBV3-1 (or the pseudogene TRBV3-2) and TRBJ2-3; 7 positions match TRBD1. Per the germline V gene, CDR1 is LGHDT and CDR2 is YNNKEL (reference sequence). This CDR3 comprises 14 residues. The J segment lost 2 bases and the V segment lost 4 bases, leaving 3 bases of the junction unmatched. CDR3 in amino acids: CASSRTGLTDTQYF. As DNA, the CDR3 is TGTGCCAGCAGCCGGACAGGCCTCACAGATACGCAGTATTTT.

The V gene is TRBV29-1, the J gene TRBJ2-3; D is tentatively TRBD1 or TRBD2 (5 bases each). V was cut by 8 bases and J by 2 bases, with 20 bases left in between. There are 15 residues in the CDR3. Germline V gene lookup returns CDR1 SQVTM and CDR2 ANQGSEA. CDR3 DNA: TGCAGCTCCCAAGAATTGGGGGTCTTCACAGATACGCAGTATTTT. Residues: CSSQELGVFTDTQYF.

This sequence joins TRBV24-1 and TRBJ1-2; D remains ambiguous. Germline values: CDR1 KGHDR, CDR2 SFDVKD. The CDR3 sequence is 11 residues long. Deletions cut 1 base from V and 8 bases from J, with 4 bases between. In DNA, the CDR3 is TGTGCCACCAGTGATTTTTCCGGCTACACCTTC. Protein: CATSDFSGYTF.